One and the same sample provided the 28 T cell receptor beta chains below, sequenced in a study of blood T cells in healthy people across ages. Primers used in a second PCR of roughly 6 to 11 cycles were a sample-barcoded 5' primer and a J-beta primer mix. Each CDR3 protein is one row after TCRdb ran MiXCR on the 5' RACE reads. This sample has 1.5 million to 1.8 million distinct CDR3 sequences, with roughly two fifths found just once. Sequenced material: blood. Receptors originate from a woman between 18 and 29 years old in good health.

This clonotype has at least ten counts. The V call is TRBV25-1, the J call TRBJ1-1; D is undetermined. The CDR3 totals 11 residues. V was trimmed by 9 bases and J by 3 bases, leaving 8 bases between them. From germline, CDR1 is MGHDK and CDR2 SYGVNS. The CDR3 coding sequence is TGTGCCAGTTCCGGGTACACTGAAGCTTTCTTT. Translating it yields CASSGYTEAFF.

The chain links TRBV9 to TRBJ2-1; D possibly uses TRBD1 or TRBD2 (6 bases each). Germline-derived CDR1 and CDR2 are SGDLS and YYNGEE. Deletions cut 3 bases from V and 4 bases from J, with 14 bases between. The CDR3 is 15 amino acids. CDR3 in amino acids: CASSAMGAGYNEQFF. The DNA for the CDR3 is TGTGCCAGCAGCGCTATGGGGGCGGGGTACAATGAGCAGTTCTTC. The full variable domain, with the rest looked up from reference TRBV9 and TRBJ2-1, is DSGVTQTPKHLITATGQRVTLRCSPRSGDLSVYWYQQSLDQGLQFLIQYYNGEERAKGNILERFSAQQFPDLHSELNLSSLELGDSALYFCASSAMGAGYNEQFFGPGTRLTVL.

The chain's CDR3 is CASSNLGTYNEQFF. In nucleotides, the CDR3 is TGTGCCAGCTCCAACCTCGGGACGTACAATGAGCAGTTCTTC. The chain employs TRBV18 and TRBJ2-1; D is perhaps TRBD1 or TRBD2 (5 bases each). Germline CDR1 KGHSH, CDR2 LQKENI. This CDR3 comprises 14 residues. V was cut by 6 bases and J by 4 bases, with 13 bases left in between.

V gene TRBV6-5 combines with J gene TRBJ1-2; the D gene is possibly TRBD1 (5 bases). This CDR3 spans 15 amino acids. The ends were cut back, 0 bases at V and 3 bases at J, with 11 bases in the middle. Germline CDR1 and CDR2: MNHEY and SVGAGI. The CDR3 protein is CASSYSRWGDYGYTF. The CDR3, as DNA: TGTGCCAGCAGTTACTCGAGATGGGGCGACTATGGCTACACCTTC.

The genes are TRBV7-2 and TRBJ2-1; 15 bases fit TRBD2. From germline, CDR1 is SGHTA and CDR2 FQGNSA. J gave up 5 bases and V 2 bases, and 4 bases lay outside the gene matches. The CDR3 has 17 residues. Written as DNA, the CDR3 is TGTGCCAGCAGCTTATTCGGGACTAGCGGGAGGAACAATGAGCAGTTCTTC. Translated, it gives CASSLFGTSGRNNEQFF.

The chain carries TRBV14 and TRBJ2-2; the D is unclear. The DNA end is more similar to TRBJ1-4, so the J call may be wrong. The germline CDR1 and CDR2 sequences are SGHDN and FVKESK. CDR3 length: 15 residues. CDR3 sequence: CASSQLPWGSGKLFF. As DNA, the CDR3 is TGTGCCAGCAGCCAACTGCCCTGGGGAAGCGGAAAACTGTTTTTT.

This chain uses TRBV20-1 with TRBJ2-7; 8 bases line up with TRBD2. CDR1 and CDR2 (germline): DFQATT, SNEGSKA (reference sequence). After removal of 1 base from V and 2 bases from J, the junction contained 19 bases not matched to a gene. This CDR3 region has 19 residues. The DNA of the CDR3 is TGCAGTGCTAGAGCGACGGCTGGCGGGGGGCTCGTACGAGCCTACGAGCAGTACTTC. Protein: CSARATAGGGLVRAYEQYF.

The chain links TRBV10-3 to TRBJ2-3; tentatively, D is TRBD1 (5 bases). Germline CDR1 is ENHRY and CDR2 is SYGVKD. This CDR3 comprises 14 residues. With 3 bases removed from V and 2 bases from J, the gap between germline ends came to 9 bases. The CDR3 coding sequence is TGTGCCATCAGTGATAGGGGTTACACAGATACGCAGTATTTT. Translating it yields CAISDRGYTDTQYF.

V gene TRBV27 combines with J gene TRBJ2-1; 11 nucleotides line up with TRBD2. Per the germline V gene, CDR1 is MNHEY and CDR2 is SMNVEV (reference sequence). Unmatched junction bases numbered 9, after V lost 5 bases and J lost 12 bases. The CDR3 is made up of 14 amino acids. In nucleotides, the CDR3 is TGTGCCAGCAGTGTAGCGGGGGGGCTTAAGTTGCAGTTCTTC. Translated: CASSVAGGLKLQFF.

In this sample, this clonotype turned up a few times. The chain is built from TRBV12-3 or TRBV12-4 and TRBJ1-4, with 7 bases lining up with TRBD1. J lost 3 bases, V lost 7 bases, and 2 bases had no gene match. This CDR3 region has 13 residues. This chain's CDR3 is CASTGQPNEKLFF. The CDR3 nucleotides read TGTGCCAGCACGGGACAGCCTAATGAAAAACTGTTTTTT.

The DNA of the CDR3 is TGCGCCAGCAGCCAAATAGACACCCGACTAGCGGGGGACGAGCAGTACTTC. It encodes CASSQIDTRLAGDEQYF. The chain uses TRBV4-3 and TRBJ2-5, with 12 nucleotides matching TRBD2. The closer fit of TRBJ2-7 to the DNA end suggests the J call may be wrong. Germline V gene data show CDR1 as LGHNA and CDR2 as YSLEER. The CDR3 length is 17 residues.

This chain uses TRBV7-2 with TRBJ2-7; maybe TRBD2 (5 bases). The CDR3 runs to 15 residues. Germline assignment: CDR1 SGHTA and CDR2 FQGNSA. The V and J ends lost 4 bases and 1 base respectively, with 14 bases between them. This chain's CDR3 is CTSSSRPGLSYEQYF. CDR3 sequence (DNA): TGTACCAGCAGCTCACGACCAGGACTTTCCTACGAGCAGTACTTC.

This clonotype was counted a few times. The rearrangement joins TRBV7-9 to TRBJ2-3; 7 bases map to TRBD2. The V and J ends lost 6 bases and 0 bases, in that order; junction bases with no gene match: 6. The CDR3 is 15 amino acids. CDR1 is SEHNR, CDR2 FQNEAQ, per germline (reference sequence). The CDR3 reads CASRFSGFSTDTQYF. In DNA form, the CDR3 reads TGTGCCAGCAGGTTTAGCGGGTTTAGCACAGATACGCAGTATTTT.

The chain links TRBV29-1 to TRBJ1-1; 9 bases are a match to TRBD1. CDR1 is SQVTM and CDR2 is ANQGSEA in the germline V gene. This CDR3 has 13 residues. V shed 6 bases, J shed 6 bases, and the junction held 8 bases outside the gene matches. The CDR3 loop reads CSVAGQGLAEAFF. In nucleotides, the CDR3 is TGCAGCGTGGCAGGACAGGGGCTGGCTGAAGCTTTCTTT.

The CDR3 coding sequence is TGTGCCAGCAGTTACATGCCAATCTCCTACAATGAGCAGTTCTTC. Translated, it gives CASSYMPISYNEQFF. The chain combines TRBV6-5 with TRBJ2-1; D not certain. There are 15 residues in the CDR3. The V and J ends lost 2 bases and 0 bases respectively, with 8 bases between them. In germline, CDR1 is MNHEY, CDR2 SVGAGI.

This rearrangement joins TRBV14 to TRBJ2-7; D remains unclear. The V gene's germline CDR1 is SGHDN and CDR2 FVKESK. V lost 0 bases and J lost 6, with 9 bases in between. This CDR3 region has 13 residues. CDR3: CASSQEALGEQYF. As DNA, the CDR3 is TGTGCCAGCAGCCAAGAGGCCCTTGGCGAGCAGTACTTC.

J is TRBJ1-1 and V is TRBV24-1; TRBD1 might be the D (6 bases). Between the trimmed V and J ends, which lost 1 base and 10 bases, there was a span of 15 bases. CDR3 length: 14 residues. Germline CDR1 and CDR2: KGHDR and SFDVKD. In DNA, the CDR3 is TGTGCCACCAGTGATTTCCGGCAGGCACAGGGAGCTTTCTTT. Translated, it gives CATSDFRQAQGAFF.

This clonotype has just a few counts. The chain employs TRBV2 and TRBJ2-1; D unclear. The CDR3 sequence is 13 residues long. V lost 7 bases and J lost 0, with 7 bases in between. In germline, CDR1 is SNHLY, CDR2 FYNNEI. CDR3 sequence reads: CASTQSSYNEQFF. The CDR3 DNA sequence: TGTGCCAGCACTCAGAGCTCCTACAATGAGCAGTTCTTC.

The chain joins TRBV28 to TRBJ2-1, with D possibly matching TRBD1 (5 bases). Trimming removed 2 bases from V and 7 bases from J, with 12 bases in between. This CDR3 contains 14 residues. Germline V lookup: CDR1 MDHEN, CDR2 SYDVKM. The CDR3 DNA follows: TGTGCCAGCAGTTTACAGGGAAGGTGGAATGAGCAGTTCTTC. Its protein product is CASSLQGRWNEQFF.

This clonotype was recorded many times. The genes are TRBV13 and TRBJ2-7, with 7 bases fitting TRBD1. J was trimmed by 5 bases and V by 6 bases; bases with no gene match: 13. In germline, CDR1 is PRHDT, CDR2 FYEKMQ (reference sequence). CDR3 length: 15 amino acids. The CDR3 bases are TGTGCCAGCAGTCTAAGACAGGGCCCCACCAACGAGCAGTACTTC. Translating gives CASSLRQGPTNEQYF.

This clonotype was found many times. The chain has TRBV29-1 and TRBJ2-7, with a tentative D call TRBD1 (5 bases). V lost 0 bases, J lost 4 bases, and 7 bases lay in between. This CDR3 is built from 12 residues. Looked up from germline, CDR1 is SQVTM and CDR2 is ANQGSEA. In DNA form, the CDR3 reads TGCAGCGTTGAAGATCAGGGTTACGAGCAGTACTTC. It specifies CSVEDQGYEQYF.

This clonotype occurred a few times. The genes are TRBV4-1 and TRBJ1-2; TRBD1 agrees at 7 bases. V gave up 0 bases and J gave up 7 bases; unmatched junction bases: 14. The CDR3 sequence is 17 residues long. The germline V gene has CDR1 MGHRA and CDR2 YSYEKL. The CDR3 nucleotides are TGCGCCAGCAGCCAAGACGTTTCGGGACAGTCCTCGGGTGGCTACACCTTC. Translation: CASSQDVSGQSSGGYTF.

This clonotype has only a few counts. The gene calls are TRBV4-3 and TRBJ2-1; 7 bases line up with TRBD2. The V and J ends lost 2 bases and 8 bases, in that order; junction bases with no gene match: 12. The CDR3 length is 16 residues. Germline loops: CDR1 LGHNA, CDR2 YSLEER. CDR3 sequence: CASSQWLAEIRYEQFF. The CDR3 DNA reads as TGCGCCAGCAGCCAATGGCTAGCGGAGATTAGGTATGAGCAGTTCTTC.

The rearrangement links TRBV20-1 to TRBJ2-7; tentatively, D is TRBD1 (6 bases). V was pared by 1 base and J by 2 bases, with 12 bases between. CDR3 length equals 14 residues. Germline loops: CDR1 DFQATT, CDR2 SNEGSKA (reference sequence). CDR3 nucleotide sequence: TGCAGTGCTAGAGTCGGGGCAGGGGCCTACGAGCAGTACTTC. It encodes CSARVGAGAYEQYF.

J is TRBJ2-3 and V is TRBV29-1; D is uncertain. V lost 0 bases to trimming and J lost 4 bases, with 5 bases between them. This CDR3 comprises 12 residues. CDR1 and CDR2 from the germline V gene are SQVTM and ANQGSEA. The CDR3 DNA is TGCAGCGTTGAAGAGGACCCAGATACGCAGTATTTT. Its translation: CSVEEDPDTQYF.

This clonotype showed up just once. A much more abundant neighbour one base away suggests this may be a read error. V is TRBV6-2 or TRBV6-3 and J is TRBJ2-7; D possibly matches TRBD1 or TRBD2 (5 bases each). The CDR3 runs to 14 residues. Trimming pared 11 bases from V and 0 bases from J, leaving 17 bases between. The germline V gene has CDR1 MNHEY and CDR2 SVGEGT. The CDR3 is CAGTRDVSSYEQYF. DNA of the CDR3: TGTGCCGGCACTCGGGACGTGAGCTCCTACGAGCAGTACTTC.

In this sample, this clonotype turned up a few times. J is TRBJ1-5 and V is TRBV20-1; D remains ambiguous. V was clipped by 0 bases and J by 2 bases, with 11 bases between them. This CDR3 comprises 15 residues. In germline, CDR1 is DFQATT, CDR2 SNEGSKA (reference sequence). The CDR3 here is CSARDVSDGNQPQHF. The CDR3 DNA reads as TGCAGTGCTAGAGATGTTTCGGACGGCAATCAGCCCCAGCATTTT.

The table lists this clonotype with a few counts. The rearrangement uses TRBV28 and TRBJ2-3; TRBD2 matches 14 bases. This CDR3 comprises 17 residues. Trimming cost V 3 bases and J 3 bases; bases outside gene matches: 5. The germline CDR1 and CDR2 sequences are MDHEN and SYDVKM. The DNA for the CDR3 is TGTGCCAGCAGTTTGGGAGGGACTAGCGGGAGAACAGATACGCAGTATTTT. Encoded protein: CASSLGGTSGRTDTQYF.